Each of the 9 T cell receptor beta chains below was sequenced from the same sample in a study of regulatory T cells in long-lasting Graves disease. Specified time point: newly diagnosed GD, antithyroid drugs for less than 3 months. Construction of the TCR library relied on RNA isolated from PBMCs. According to the study, TCR beta libraries were built with iRepertoire HTBI primers and CDR3-region Arm-PCR. TCRdb reprocessed the multiplex PCR reads with MiXCR, giving one entry per CDR3 protein. The table lists a few hundred thousand distinct CDR3 sequences, about 15% of them singletons, with about 8% in the top ten. This same sample was also taken into another study, of T cells in Graves' hyperthyroidism and ophthalmopathy.

The specimen comprised peripheral blood mononuclear cells (PBMCs), sampled at new diagnosis, from a patient treated with antithyroid drugs. These receptors were taken from a woman aged 35 to 49 with Graves disease.

There are many counts of this clonotype. V is TRBV6-1 and J is TRBJ1-1, with 7 bases identical to TRBD1. CDR3 length: 14 amino acids. Germline-derived CDR1 and CDR2 are MNHNS and SASEGT. V shed 7 bases, J shed 9 bases, and the junction held 14 bases outside the gene matches. The CDR3 sequence: CASTLIGTDAQAFF. CDR3 nucleotides: TGTGCCAGCACCCTGATCGGGACAGATGCTCAAGCTTTCTTT.

This clonotype appeared a few times. The chain employs TRBV5-5 and TRBJ2-7; no clear D gene. The CDR3 sequence is 12 residues long. Between the trimmed V and J ends, which lost 1 base and 5 bases, there was a span of 7 bases. Germline CDR1 reads SGHKS; CDR2 reads YYEKEE (reference sequence). CDR3 nucleotide sequence: TGTGCCAGCAGCTTGCCAGTGGACGAGCAGTACTTC. Translation gives CASSLPVDEQYF.

This clonotype has at least ten counts. V is TRBV11-3 and J is TRBJ2-5, with 8 bases lining up with TRBD1. This CDR3 spans 17 amino acids. Germline CDR1 SGHNT, CDR2 YENEEA. V lost 5 bases, J lost 9 bases, and 20 bases stayed unmatched. CDR3 region: CASSPRSQGAGGEAQYF. The DNA of the CDR3 is TGTGCCAGCAGCCCTAGGTCGCAGGGGGCGGGCGGTGAGGCCCAGTACTTC.

This clonotype was counted at least ten times. The rearrangement uses TRBV19 and TRBJ2-1; weak D call: TRBD2 (6 bases). The CDR3 has 12 amino acids. CDR1 is LNHDA and CDR2 is SQIVND in the germline V gene (reference sequence). V was pared by 10 bases and J by 6 bases, with 13 bases between. The CDR3 nucleotides read TGTGCCACCCGTACAGCGGGCAATGAGCAGTTCTTC. This translates into CATRTAGNEQFF.

Ten or more counts support this clonotype. V is TRBV7-6 and J is TRBJ1-4; D not resolved. V gave up 0 bases and J gave up 5 bases, with 7 bases separating them. This CDR3 comprises 14 residues. Germline loops: CDR1 SGHVS, CDR2 FNYEAQ. CDR3 in DNA: TGTGCCAGCAGCTTAGCGCGTTCGAATGAAAAACTGTTTTTT. Translating gives CASSLARSNEKLFF.

The chain uses TRBV12-3 or TRBV12-4 and TRBJ1-2; D gene unclear. CDR3 size: 18 residues. Trimming took off 3 bases at V and 0 bases at J, with 20 bases between the two ends. The CDR3 here is CASSLVVGRRWANYGYTF. The DNA for the CDR3 is TGTGCCAGCAGTTTGGTGGTAGGCAGGAGGTGGGCTAACTATGGCTACACCTTC.

Turning to this clonotype: With a much larger clone just one base away, this may be a read error. This chain connects TRBV30 to TRBJ2-2, with D possibly matching TRBD1 (6 bases). V was shortened by 3 bases and J by 5 bases, with 13 bases between the two germline ends. CDR3 length equals 14 residues. Germline CDR1 GTSNPN, CDR2 SVGIG (reference sequence). The CDR3, as DNA: TGTGCCTGGAGAACAGGGTTAGAGACCGGGGAGCTGTTTTTT. Amino acids: CAWRTGLETGELFF. The full variable domain, rest sourced from reference TRBV30 and TRBJ2-2, is SQTIHQWPATLVQPVGSPLSLECTVEGTSNPNLYWYRQAAGRGLQLLFYSVGIGQISSEVPQNLSASRPQDRQFILSSKKLLLSDSGFYLCAWRTGLETGELFFGEGSRLTVL.

This sequence joins TRBV7-8 and TRBJ1-2, with D hard to call. The CDR3 contains 13 residues. Germline loops: CDR1 SGHVS, CDR2 FQNEAQ. Trimming removed 5 bases from V and 4 bases from J, with 11 bases in between. This CDR3 is CASSTNAGYGYTF. The CDR3 nucleotides read TGTGCCAGCAGCACTAACGCAGGCTATGGCTACACCTTC.

This clonotype was seen ten or more times. The rearrangement uses TRBV3-1 and TRBJ2-2; TRBD2 is a possible D gene (5 bases). Germline V gene lookup returns CDR1 LGHDT and CDR2 YNNKEL (reference sequence). V lost 5 bases, J lost 4 bases, and 17 bases lay in between. The CDR3 runs 16 residues. The CDR3: CASSSWTGNPTGELFF. Here the CDR3 DNA reads TGTGCCAGCAGCTCTTGGACGGGAAATCCCACCGGGGAGCTGTTTTTT.